The next 28 T cell receptor beta chains were all read from a single sample in a study of T cell responses to AZD1222 COVID-19 vaccine. Sequenced by immunoSEQ multiplex PCR; TCRdb stores in-frame clones only, minus some. Of some 140,000 clones in the sample, 88% were seen once. The sample in question was peripheral blood, obtained 28 days after the second AZD1222 dose. The receptor set was obtained from an adult who received the AZD1222 COVID-19 vaccine.

The J gene is TRBJ1-3, the V gene TRBV30; maybe TRBD1 (5 bases). The V gene's germline CDR1 is GTSNPN and CDR2 SVGIG (reference sequence). CDR3 length: 13 residues. Deletions cut 2 bases from V and 8 bases from J, with 13 bases between. Written as DNA, the CDR3 is TGTGCCTGGAGTTTGGGGGTTACGGACACCATATATTTT. Translating it yields CAWSLGVTDTIYF. Together with reference TRBV30 and TRBJ1-3, the CDR3 gives the full variable domain: SQTIHQWPATLVQPVGSPLSLECTVEGTSNPNLYWYRQAAGRGLQLLFYSVGIGQISSEVPQNLSASRPQDRQFILSSKKLLLSDSGFYLCAWSLGVTDTIYFGEGSWLTVV.

This clone has just a few counts. The J gene is TRBJ1-6, the V gene TRBV5-4; possible D gene TRBD1, 6 bases. Looked up from germline, CDR1 is SGHNT and CDR2 is YYREEE (reference sequence). The V gene lost 6 bases and the J gene lost 10 bases, with 17 bases spanning the gap. This CDR3 region has 14 residues. CDR3 region: CASNLQGRESPLHF. CDR3 sequence (DNA): TGTGCCAGCAACCTACAGGGCCGGGAATCACCCCTCCACTTT.

The chain is built from TRBV6-2 or TRBV6-3 and TRBJ2-4, with D possibly matching TRBD2 (5 bases). The CDR3 length is 16 residues. Per germline, CDR1 MNHEY and CDR2 SVGEGT. V was pared by 0 bases and J by 0 bases, with 9 bases between. The CDR3 sequence is CASSYSARGAKNIQYF. CDR3 nucleotide sequence: TGTGCCAGCAGTTACTCAGCCCGGGGAGCCAAAAACATTCAGTACTTC.

This rearrangement joins TRBV18 to TRBJ1-4; D unresolved. Per the germline V gene, CDR1 is KGHSH and CDR2 is LQKENI. Trimming pared 4 bases from V and 5 bases from J, leaving 8 bases between. The CDR3 runs 13 residues. CDR3 region: CASSRAPNEKLFF. As DNA, the CDR3 is TGTGCCAGCTCACGTGCACCGAATGAAAAACTGTTTTTT.

The J gene is TRBJ1-6, the V gene TRBV3-1 (or the pseudogene TRBV3-2); D call uncertain. V shed 4 bases and J shed 4 bases, with 8 bases lying between them. The CDR3 is 14 residues long. Germline V gene data show CDR1 as LGHDT and CDR2 as YNNKEL (reference sequence). CDR3 sequence: CASSPTRYNSPLHF. CDR3 DNA sequence: TGTGCCAGCAGCCCCACGCGGTATAATTCACCCCTCCACTTT.

The chain uses TRBV27 and TRBJ2-1; TRBD2 aligns across 8 bases. The CDR3 has 17 residues. Germline CDR1 reads MNHEY; CDR2 reads SMNVEV (reference sequence). The V gene end was trimmed by 4 bases and the J gene end by 3 bases; junction bases not matched to a gene: 11. The CDR3 DNA sequence: TGTGCCAGCAGTTCTCCTCCCGGGACTAGGGACTACAATGAGCAGTTCTTC. Translated, it gives CASSSPPGTRDYNEQFF.

V usage is TRBV12-5 and J usage is TRBJ1-5; TRBD1 matches 7 bases. Germline CDR1 is LGHNT and CDR2 is FRNRAP. This CDR3 contains 15 residues. V trimming: 7 bases; J trimming: 3 bases; junction bases outside the gene matches: 9. The CDR3 sequence: CASDIDRATNQPQHF. The CDR3 coding sequence is TGTGCTAGTGATATAGACAGGGCTACCAATCAGCCCCAGCATTTT.

The V and J genes are TRBV5-4 and TRBJ2-3, with 7 bases matching TRBD2. Germline lookup yields CDR1 SGHNT and CDR2 YYREEE (reference sequence). This CDR3 has 15 residues. V trimming: 3 bases; J trimming: 5 bases; junction bases outside the gene matches: 9. This CDR3 is CASSSLSGVGDTQYF. DNA of the CDR3: TGTGCCAGCAGCTCCCTAAGCGGGGTTGGAGATACGCAGTATTTT.

The gene calls are TRBV30 and TRBJ1-1; D remains ambiguous. The CDR3 is 13 amino acids. Germline V gives CDR1 GTSNPN, CDR2 SVGIG (reference sequence). V lost 3 bases and J 4 bases, leaving 12 bases between the germline ends. This chain's CDR3 is CAWRGWPATEAFF. The CDR3 coding sequence is TGTGCCTGGAGGGGATGGCCCGCCACTGAAGCTTTCTTT.

The chain links TRBV5-1 to TRBJ2-1, with 11 bases that match TRBD2. The CDR3 runs to 15 residues. V dropped 4 bases and J dropped 8; count of bases not matched to a gene: 8. Germline CDR1 and CDR2: SGHRS and YFSETQ. CDR3 amino acids: CASSPGLAGGYEQFF. In DNA form, the CDR3 reads TGCGCCAGCAGCCCTGGCCTAGCGGGGGGCTATGAGCAGTTCTTC. Drawing the rest from reference TRBV5-1 and TRBJ2-1, the complete variable domain is KAGVTQTPRYLIKTRGQQVTLSCSPISGHRSVSWYQQTPGQGLQFLFEYFSETQRNKGNFPGRFSGRQFSNSRSEMNVSTLELGDSALYLCASSPGLAGGYEQFFGPGTRLTVL.

V and J are TRBV5-6 and TRBJ1-2, with TRBD1 as a possible D gene (5 bases). The CDR3 is made up of 13 amino acids. CDR1 is SGHDT, CDR2 YYEEEE, per germline. The ends were cut back, 2 bases at V and 8 bases at J, with 13 bases in the middle. Written as DNA, the CDR3 is TGTGCCAGCAGCTTCAAGGGGTATGAGGGCTACACCTTC. Its protein product is CASSFKGYEGYTF.

The rearrangement joins TRBV28 to TRBJ2-1, with a tentative D call TRBD2 (6 bases). Germline CDR1 is MDHEN and CDR2 is SYDVKM. V lost 7 bases, J lost 8 bases, and 21 bases lay in between. CDR3 length: 15 amino acids. The CDR3 is CASTTSGLALDEQFF. The DNA of the CDR3 is TGTGCCAGCACCACGTCCGGGCTAGCGTTGGATGAGCAGTTCTTC.

The chain couples TRBV27 to TRBJ2-5; weak D call: TRBD1 (6 bases). Germline lookup yields CDR1 MNHEY and CDR2 SMNVEV (reference sequence). The CDR3 sequence is 13 residues long. The V and J ends lost 7 bases and 4 bases respectively, with 13 bases between them. The CDR3 DNA reads as TGTGCCAGCATAGGGGGAGCAAGAGAGACCCAGTACTTC. It yields the protein CASIGGARETQYF.

This chain uses TRBV28 with TRBJ2-3; tentative D call: TRBD2 (7 bases). V lost 11 bases and J lost 2, with 11 bases in between. CDR1 is MDHEN and CDR2 is SYDVKM in the germline V gene. This CDR3 spans 12 amino acids. The CDR3 here is CAGGDTTDTQYF. CDR3 nucleotides: TGTGCCGGGGGGGACACCACAGATACGCAGTATTTT.

This chain joins TRBV7-9 and TRBJ2-7; TRBD1 is a possible D gene (5 bases). Germline V lookup: CDR1 SEHNR, CDR2 FQNEAQ (reference sequence). This CDR3 has 15 amino acids. V was trimmed by 3 bases and J by 0 bases, leaving 12 bases between them. This chain's CDR3 is CASSFKDSASYEQYF. In DNA, the CDR3 is TGTGCCAGCAGCTTTAAAGACAGTGCCTCCTACGAGCAGTACTTC.

The chain has TRBV28 and TRBJ2-3; D unresolved. The germline CDR1 and CDR2 sequences are MDHEN and SYDVKM. The germline V and J ends were trimmed by 2 bases and 7 bases, with 10 bases remaining between them. The CDR3 covers 13 residues. This chain's CDR3 is CASSLDNPNTQYF. The CDR3 DNA reads as TGTGCCAGCAGTTTAGATAATCCTAATACGCAGTATTTT.

The CDR3 nucleotides read TGCGCCAGCAGCTTGGTGGGACTAGCGGGCCCCTACAATGAGCAGTTCTTC. Translated: CASSLVGLAGPYNEQFF. The chain combines TRBV5-1 with TRBJ2-1; 12 bases agree with TRBD2. This CDR3 spans 17 amino acids. Germline loops: CDR1 SGHRS, CDR2 YFSETQ. With 0 bases clipped from V and 2 bases from J, the junction kept 3 bases outside the gene matches.

This chain uses TRBV5-4 with TRBJ2-2, with D unclear. The CDR3 length is 15 residues. Trimming removed 3 bases at V and 1 base at J, with 10 bases between. The V gene's germline CDR1 is SGHNT and CDR2 YYREEE (reference sequence). The CDR3 is CASSSPPGNTGELFF. Written as DNA, the CDR3 is TGTGCCAGCAGCTCGCCCCCGGGGAACACCGGGGAGCTGTTTTTT.

In this sample, this clone turned up once. The V call is TRBV27, the J call TRBJ2-7; 8 bases are shared with TRBD1. Trimming removed 4 bases from V and 4 bases from J; junction bases left unmatched: 12. The CDR3 is 16 residues long. Germline CDR1 MNHEY, CDR2 SMNVEV (reference sequence). The CDR3, as DNA: TGTGCCAGCAGTTACTACGGGGGACAGGCAAGTTACGAGCAGTACTTC. As protein: CASSYYGGQASYEQYF.

The chain recombines TRBV15 with TRBJ1-1; tentative D call: TRBD1 (6 bases). The CDR3 consists of 13 residues. Germline V gene data show CDR1 as LNHNV and CDR2 as YYDKDF (reference sequence). Trimming removed 0 bases at V and 6 bases at J, with 8 bases between. The CDR3 bases are TGTGCCACCAGCAGAGAACAGGGAGCTGAAGCTTTCTTT. Its translation is CATSREQGAEAFF.

V is TRBV19 and J is TRBJ2-5, with D perhaps matching TRBD2 (5 bases). The CDR3 has 16 residues. The germline V and J ends were trimmed by 3 bases and 5 bases, with 19 bases remaining between them. Looked up from germline, CDR1 is LNHDA and CDR2 is SQIVND (reference sequence). In DNA, the CDR3 is TGTGCCAGTAGTATCCCCCGAAACACGGGGATGGAGACCCAGTACTTC. It encodes CASSIPRNTGMETQYF.

The rearrangement uses TRBV28 and TRBJ2-1, with D perhaps TRBD2 (6 bases). Trimming cost V 3 bases and J 5 bases, with 11 bases left between them. Per germline, CDR1 MDHEN and CDR2 SYDVKM. The CDR3 runs 14 residues. CDR3 protein: CASSFGGHDNEQFF. CDR3 bases: TGTGCCAGCAGTTTCGGGGGTCACGACAATGAGCAGTTCTTC.

The chain recombines TRBV30 with TRBJ1-5; D remains unclear. Trimming pared 2 bases from V and 5 bases from J, leaving 7 bases between. Germline V gene sequence: CDR1 GTSNPN, CDR2 SVGIG (reference sequence). The length of the CDR3 is 12 residues. The CDR3 DNA reads as TGTGCCTGGAGTTCAACCGATCAGCCCCAGCATTTT. It encodes CAWSSTDQPQHF.

This clone was recorded a few times. The chain links TRBV6-5 to TRBJ1-4; 7 bases are a match to TRBD1. The CDR3 extends over 14 amino acids. V trimming: 6 bases; J trimming: 2 bases; junction bases outside the gene matches: 3. Germline CDR1 and CDR2: MNHEY and SVGAGI. CDR3 sequence: CASRTTGTNEKLFF. Here the CDR3 DNA reads TGTGCCAGCAGGACGACAGGGACTAATGAAAAACTGTTTTTT.

The chain recombines TRBV18 with TRBJ1-1, with 7 bases lining up with TRBD1. The CDR3 is 13 residues long. Trimming at V came to 10 bases and at J to 6 bases, leaving 11 bases not matched to a gene. Germline values: CDR1 KGHSH, CDR2 LQKENI. In DNA, the CDR3 is TGTGCCACCGGAGAGGGGGCGAAGGCTGAAGCTTTCTTT. As protein: CATGEGAKAEAFF. Complete variable domain (other parts from reference TRBV18 and TRBJ1-1): NAGVMQNPRHLVRRRGQEARLRCSPMKGHSHVYWYRQLPEEGLKFMVYLQKENIIDESGMPKERFSAEFPKEGPSILRIQQVVRGDSAAYFCATGEGAKAEAFFGQGTRLTVV.

V is TRBV6-4 and J is TRBJ1-2, with D hard to call. CDR1 is MRHNA, CDR2 SNTAGT, per germline. V lost 1 base to trimming and J lost 8 bases, with 23 bases between them. The CDR3 loop spans 17 amino acids. The CDR3 reads CASSDLGSPEGFNGYTF. The CDR3 nucleotides read TGTGCCAGCAGTGACTTGGGTTCACCCGAGGGTTTTAACGGCTACACCTTC.

The genes are TRBV5-1 and TRBJ2-1; 13 bases align to TRBD2. The germline gives CDR1 SGHRS, CDR2 YFSETQ. The CDR3 spans 16 residues. V lost 4 bases and J lost 8; bases outside the gene matches: 9. CDR3 residues: CASSPGTSGKVDEQFF. The CDR3 DNA is TGCGCCAGCAGCCCTGGGACTAGCGGGAAGGTAGATGAGCAGTTCTTC. Using reference TRBV5-1 and TRBJ2-1 for the parts outside the CDR3, the full variable domain is KAGVTQTPRYLIKTRGQQVTLSCSPISGHRSVSWYQQTPGQGLQFLFEYFSETQRNKGNFPGRFSGRQFSNSRSEMNVSTLELGDSALYLCASSPGTSGKVDEQFFGPGTRLTVL.

V and J are TRBV4-1 and TRBJ2-5; 15 nucleotides line up with TRBD2. V lost 0 bases to trimming and J lost 1 base; unmatched junction nucleotides: 3. The V gene's germline CDR1 is MGHRA and CDR2 YSYEKL. CDR3 length equals 18 residues. The CDR3 here is CASSQEGLAGGLQETQYF. CDR3 bases: TGCGCCAGCAGCCAAGAGGGACTAGCGGGGGGCCTCCAAGAGACCCAGTACTTC.